A selection of T cell receptor beta chains follows, all from one sample in a study of OX40 agonist ivuxolimab in advanced cancers. Generated by immunoSEQ multiplex PCR, the TCRdb table keeps only in-frame clones and is missing some. Among about 120,000 clones listed, roughly 95% were seen once. Sequenced here: CD4+ or CD8+ T cells sorted from blood, sampled in a trial of the OX40 agonist ivuxolimab. The receptors were gathered from an adult with an advanced solid tumor such as melanoma, head and neck, liver or kidney cancer. Each CDR3 is given with its conserved first and last residue. The order of the fields is D gene, clone size, V gene, J gene, CDR3 protein, CDR3 DNA. A D gene is named only where the DNA matches it firmly. The size entry is marked missing in some rows and otherwise reads once, few, many or a size class.

TRBD1	NA	TRBV10-2	TRBJ2-1	CASSESAGQGVGARQFF	TGCGCCAGCAGTGAGTCTGCGGGACAGGGTGTGGGGGCGCGGCAGTTCTTC
NA	few	TRBV7-8	TRBJ1-1	CASSLTGEMAFF	TGTGCCAGCAGCTTAACCGGGGAGATGGCTTTCTTT
NA	NA	TRBV6-5	TRBJ1-2	CASSYGTPSGCGYTF	TGTGCCAGCAGTTACGGGACCCCGTCTGGGTGTGGCTACACCTTC
NA	NA	TRBV5-8	TRBJ2-4	CASSLKGEGSIQYF	TGTGCCAGCAGCTTGAAGGGGGAGGGAAGCATTCAGTACTTC
TRBD1	NA	TRBV5-5	TRBJ2-5	CASSLGQVGETQYF	TGTGCCAGCAGCCTAGGACAGGTTGGAGAGACCCAGTACTTC
NA	NA	TRBV7-2	TRBJ2-5	CASSLSIRETQYF	TGTGCCAGCAGCTTATCGATTCGGGAGACCCAGTACTTC
TRBD1	NA	TRBV5-5	TRBJ2-2	CASSLTGVNTGELFF	TGTGCCAGCAGTTTGACAGGGGTAAACACCGGGGAGCTGTTTTTT
TRBD2	once	TRBV19	TRBJ2-7	CATTAGGTSGNSYEQYF	TGTGCCACCACCGCCGGTGGTACTAGCGGGAACTCCTACGAGCAGTACTTC
TRBD1	NA	TRBV18	TRBJ2-7	CASSPTTGVNEQYF	TGTGCCAGCTCCCCTACCACAGGGGTCAACGAGCAGTACTTC
NA	NA	TRBV28	TRBJ2-2	CASSLYSRATNTGELFF	TGTGCCAGCAGTTTATACTCCCGCGCTACGAACACCGGGGAGCTGTTTTTT
TRBD1	few	TRBV4-2	TRBJ1-2	CASSQDLTGGGKFGYTF	TGTGCCAGCAGCCAAGATCTGACAGGGGGGGGGAAGTTTGGCTACACCTTC
TRBD1	NA	TRBV18	TRBJ1-2	CASSQPGQGIYGYTF	TGTGCCAGCTCACAACCGGGACAGGGGATCTATGGCTACACCTTC
NA	NA	TRBV18	TRBJ2-5	CASSPPERQETQYF	TGTGCCAGCTCACCACCCGAACGCCAAGAGACCCAGTACTTC
NA	NA	TRBV5-5	TRBJ2-7	CASSLIGNSYEQYF	TGTGCCAGCAGCTTAATTGGGAACTCCTACGAGCAGTACTTC
NA	NA	TRBV28	TRBJ1-5	CASSFGVYQPQHF	TGTGCCAGCAGTTTTGGGGTATATCAGCCCCAGCATTTT
TRBD2	NA	TRBV4-3	TRBJ2-1	CASSPNLGLAGNNEQFF	TGCGCCAGCAGCCCTAACCTCGGACTAGCGGGCAACAATGAGCAGTTCTTC
TRBD1	NA	TRBV5-1	TRBJ2-7	CASSTGTGEAYEQYF	TGCGCCAGCAGCACCGGGACAGGGGAGGCCTACGAGCAGTACTTC
TRBD1	NA	TRBV6-5	TRBJ1-1	CASSYTTGGTEAFF	TGTGCCAGCAGTTACACGACAGGGGGCACTGAAGCTTTCTTT
TRBD1	NA	TRBV9	TRBJ1-2	CASSEGQGANYGYTF	TGTGCCAGCAGCGAAGGACAGGGAGCTAACTATGGCTACACCTTC
NA	NA	TRBV14	TRBJ2-1	CASSQAIPPLNEQFF	TGTGCCAGCAGCCAAGCAATCCCACCACTCAATGAGCAGTTCTTC
NA	NA	TRBV14	TRBJ1-3	CASSTPQGVSGNTIYF	TGTGCCAGCAGCACCCCGCAGGGTGTCTCTGGAAACACCATATATTTT
NA	NA	TRBV5-6	TRBJ2-6	CASSHRRALSGANVLTF	TGTGCCAGCAGCCACCGACGGGCGCTCTCTGGGGCCAACGTCCTGACTTTC
NA	NA	TRBV7-2	TRBJ1-1	CASSLDGLGGKTEAFF	TGTGCCAGCAGCTTAGATGGGCTCGGGGGGAAGACTGAAGCTTTCTTT
TRBD1	NA	TRBV28	TRBJ2-3	CASRPRQGGPTDTQYF	TGTGCCAGCAGACCCAGACAGGGGGGCCCTACAGATACGCAGTATTTT
NA	NA	TRBV5-1	TRBJ1-6	CASSLDPLGGSSYNSPLHF	TGCGCCAGCAGCTTGGACCCACTAGGGGGAAGCTCCTATAATTCACCCCTCCACTTT
NA	NA	TRBV5-6	TRBJ1-2	CASSLGGRNYGYTF	TGTGCCAGCAGCTTAGGCGGTCGAAACTATGGCTACACCTTC